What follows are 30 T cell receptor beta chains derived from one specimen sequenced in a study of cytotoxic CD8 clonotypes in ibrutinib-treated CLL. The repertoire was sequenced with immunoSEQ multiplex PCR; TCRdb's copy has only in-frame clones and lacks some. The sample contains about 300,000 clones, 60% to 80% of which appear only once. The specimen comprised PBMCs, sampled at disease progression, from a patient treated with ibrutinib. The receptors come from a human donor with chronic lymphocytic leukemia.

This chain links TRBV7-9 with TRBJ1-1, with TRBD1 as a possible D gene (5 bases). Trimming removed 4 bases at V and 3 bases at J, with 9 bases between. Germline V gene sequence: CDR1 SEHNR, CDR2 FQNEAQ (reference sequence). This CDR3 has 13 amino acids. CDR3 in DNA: TGTGCCAGCAGCTCAAGACAGTACACTGAAGCTTTCTTT. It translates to CASSSRQYTEAFF.

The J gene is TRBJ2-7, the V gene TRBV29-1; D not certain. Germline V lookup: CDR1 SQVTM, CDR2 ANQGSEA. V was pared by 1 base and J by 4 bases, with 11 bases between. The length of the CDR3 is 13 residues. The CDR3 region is CSVEALGSYEQYF. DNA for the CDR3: TGCAGCGTTGAAGCGCTGGGGTCGTACGAGCAGTACTTC.

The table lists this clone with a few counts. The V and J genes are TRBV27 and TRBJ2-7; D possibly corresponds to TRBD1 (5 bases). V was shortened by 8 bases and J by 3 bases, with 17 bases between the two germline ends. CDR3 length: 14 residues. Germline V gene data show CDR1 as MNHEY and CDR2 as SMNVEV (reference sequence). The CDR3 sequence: CASSPDSFFYEQYF. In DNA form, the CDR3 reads TGTGCCAGCTCCCCTGACAGTTTCTTCTACGAGCAGTACTTC.

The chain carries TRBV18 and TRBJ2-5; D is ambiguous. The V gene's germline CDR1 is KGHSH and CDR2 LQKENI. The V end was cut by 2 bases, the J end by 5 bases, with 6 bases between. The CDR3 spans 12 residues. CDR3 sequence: CASSPTVETQYF. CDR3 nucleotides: TGTGCCAGCTCACCAACTGTCGAGACCCAGTACTTC.

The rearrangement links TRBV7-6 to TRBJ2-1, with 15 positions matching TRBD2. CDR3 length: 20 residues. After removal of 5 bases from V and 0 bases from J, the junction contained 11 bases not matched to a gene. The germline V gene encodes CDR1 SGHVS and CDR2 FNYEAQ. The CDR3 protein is CASSPPPGLAGGSSYNEQFF. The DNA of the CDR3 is TGTGCCAGCAGCCCCCCGCCGGGACTAGCGGGAGGCAGCTCCTACAATGAGCAGTTCTTC.

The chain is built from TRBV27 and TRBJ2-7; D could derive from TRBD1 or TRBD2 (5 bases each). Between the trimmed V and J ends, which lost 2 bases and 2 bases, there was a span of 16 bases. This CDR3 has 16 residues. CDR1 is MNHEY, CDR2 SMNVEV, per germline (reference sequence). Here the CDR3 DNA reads TGTGCCAGCAGTTTACACGGGACCCTCGACCCCTACGAGCAGTACTTC. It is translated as CASSLHGTLDPYEQYF.

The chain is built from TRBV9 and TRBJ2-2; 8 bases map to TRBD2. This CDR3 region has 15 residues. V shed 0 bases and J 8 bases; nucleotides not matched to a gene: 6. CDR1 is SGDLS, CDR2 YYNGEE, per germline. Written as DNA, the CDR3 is TGTGCCAGCAGCGTAGCGGCGGGAGGTTTGGGGGAGCTGTTTTTT. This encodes CASSVAAGGLGELFF.

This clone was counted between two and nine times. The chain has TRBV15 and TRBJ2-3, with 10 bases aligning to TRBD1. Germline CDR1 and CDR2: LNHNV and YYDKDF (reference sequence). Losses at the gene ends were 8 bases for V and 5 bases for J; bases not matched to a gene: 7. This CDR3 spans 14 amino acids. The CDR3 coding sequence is TGTGCCACCGGCCGGGACAGGGGTGGAGATACGCAGTATTTT. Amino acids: CATGRDRGGDTQYF.

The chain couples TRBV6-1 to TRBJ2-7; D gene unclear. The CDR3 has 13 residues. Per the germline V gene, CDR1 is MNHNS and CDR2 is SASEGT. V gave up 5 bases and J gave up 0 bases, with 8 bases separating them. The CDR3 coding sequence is TGTGCCAGCAGTCCACAGATCTCCTACGAGCAGTACTTC. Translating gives CASSPQISYEQYF.

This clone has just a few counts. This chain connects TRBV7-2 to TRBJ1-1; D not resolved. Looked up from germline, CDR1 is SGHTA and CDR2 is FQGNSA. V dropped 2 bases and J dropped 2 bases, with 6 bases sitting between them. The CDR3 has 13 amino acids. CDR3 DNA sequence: TGTGCCAGCAGCTTAAGGTTAAACACTGAAGCTTTCTTT. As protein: CASSLRLNTEAFF.

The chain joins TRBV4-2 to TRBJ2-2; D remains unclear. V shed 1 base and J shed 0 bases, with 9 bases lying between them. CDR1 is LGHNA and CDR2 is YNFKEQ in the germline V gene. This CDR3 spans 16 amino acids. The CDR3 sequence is CASSQGNLANTGELFF. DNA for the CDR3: TGTGCCAGCAGCCAAGGGAATCTAGCGAACACCGGGGAGCTGTTTTTT.

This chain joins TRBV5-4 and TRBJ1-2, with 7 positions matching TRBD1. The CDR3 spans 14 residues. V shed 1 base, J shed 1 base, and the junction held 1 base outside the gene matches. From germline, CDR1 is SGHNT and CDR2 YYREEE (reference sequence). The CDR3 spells CASSLQGDNYGYTF. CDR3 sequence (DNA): TGTGCCAGCAGCTTGCAGGGGGATAACTATGGCTACACCTTC.

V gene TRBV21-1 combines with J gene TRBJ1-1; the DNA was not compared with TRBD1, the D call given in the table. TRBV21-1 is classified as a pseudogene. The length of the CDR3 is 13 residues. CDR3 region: CASSTRQGAEAFF. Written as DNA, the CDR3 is TGTGCCAGCAGCACCAGACAGGGAGCTGAAGCTTTCTTT.

The CDR3 loop reads CASSQGGRRFRLSSTDTQYF. The CDR3 bases are TGCGCCAGCAGCCAAGGCGGCAGGCGGTTTCGTCTGTCTAGCACAGATACGCAGTATTTT. This chain links TRBV4-3 with TRBJ2-3; D is unclear. Germline CDR1 reads LGHNA; CDR2 reads YSLEER. This CDR3 has 20 residues. Trimming left V 1 base short and J 0 bases short, with 23 bases between.

The CDR3 is CAISESRLAGVEQYF. CDR3 DNA: TGTGCCATCAGTGAGTCGAGACTAGCGGGAGTCGAGCAGTACTTC. V is TRBV10-3 and J is TRBJ2-7; 12 bases align to TRBD2. CDR1 is ENHRY, CDR2 SYGVKD, per germline. V shed 0 bases, J shed 6 bases, and the junction held 3 bases outside the gene matches. The CDR3 runs to 15 residues.

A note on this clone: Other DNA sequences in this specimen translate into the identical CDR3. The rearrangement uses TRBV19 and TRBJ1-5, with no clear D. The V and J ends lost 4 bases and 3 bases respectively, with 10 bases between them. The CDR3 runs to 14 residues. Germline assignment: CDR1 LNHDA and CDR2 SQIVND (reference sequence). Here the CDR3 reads CASSRQGDNQPQHF. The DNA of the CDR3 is TGTGCCAGTAGTAGACAAGGAGACAATCAGCCCCAGCATTTT. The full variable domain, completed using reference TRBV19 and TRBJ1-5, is DGGITQSPKYLFRKEGQNVTLSCEQNLNHDAMYWYRQDPGQGLRLIYYSQIVNDFQKGDIAEGYSVSREKKESFPLTVTSAQKNPTAFYLCASSRQGDNQPQHFGDGTRLSIL.

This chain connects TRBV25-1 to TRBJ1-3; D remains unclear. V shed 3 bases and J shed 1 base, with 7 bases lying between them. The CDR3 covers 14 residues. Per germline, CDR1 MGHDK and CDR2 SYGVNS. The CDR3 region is CASSELRSGNTIYF. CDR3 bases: TGTGCCAGCAGTGAGTTGCGGTCTGGAAACACCATATATTTT.

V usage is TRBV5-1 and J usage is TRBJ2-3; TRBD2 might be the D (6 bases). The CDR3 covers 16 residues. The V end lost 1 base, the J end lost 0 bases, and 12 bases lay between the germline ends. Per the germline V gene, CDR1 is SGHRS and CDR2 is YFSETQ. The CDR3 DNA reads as TGCGCCAGCAGCTTGTTCGCGGGGATGAGCACAGATACGCAGTATTTT. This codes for CASSLFAGMSTDTQYF. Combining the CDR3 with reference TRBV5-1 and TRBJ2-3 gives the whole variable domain KAGVTQTPRYLIKTRGQQVTLSCSPISGHRSVSWYQQTPGQGLQFLFEYFSETQRNKGNFPGRFSGRQFSNSRSEMNVSTLELGDSALYLCASSLFAGMSTDTQYFGPGTRLTVL.

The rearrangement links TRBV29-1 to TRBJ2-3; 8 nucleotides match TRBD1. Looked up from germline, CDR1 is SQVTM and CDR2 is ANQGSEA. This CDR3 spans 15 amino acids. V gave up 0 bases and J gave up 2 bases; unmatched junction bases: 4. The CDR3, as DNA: TGCAGCGTTGAAGAGTGGACAGGGCCCACAGATACGCAGTATTTT. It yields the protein CSVEEWTGPTDTQYF.

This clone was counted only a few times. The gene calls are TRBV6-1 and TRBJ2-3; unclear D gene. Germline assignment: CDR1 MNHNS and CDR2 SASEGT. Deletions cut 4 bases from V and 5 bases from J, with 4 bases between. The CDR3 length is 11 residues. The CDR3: CASSAVDTQYF. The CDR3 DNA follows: TGTGCCAGCAGTGCGGTAGATACGCAGTATTTT.

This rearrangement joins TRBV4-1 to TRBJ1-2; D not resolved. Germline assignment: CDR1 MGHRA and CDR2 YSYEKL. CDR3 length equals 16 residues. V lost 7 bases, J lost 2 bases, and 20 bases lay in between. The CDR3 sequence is CASTPEPGRWNYGYTF. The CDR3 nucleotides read TGCGCCAGCACCCCCGAACCCGGACGATGGAACTATGGCTACACCTTC.

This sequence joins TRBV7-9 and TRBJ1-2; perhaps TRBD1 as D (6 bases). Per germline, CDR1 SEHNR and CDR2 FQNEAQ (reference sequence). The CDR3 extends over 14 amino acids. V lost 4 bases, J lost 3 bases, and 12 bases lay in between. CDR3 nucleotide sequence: TGTGCCAGCAGCTCCACAGGGTTTCACTATGGCTACACCTTC. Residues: CASSSTGFHYGYTF.

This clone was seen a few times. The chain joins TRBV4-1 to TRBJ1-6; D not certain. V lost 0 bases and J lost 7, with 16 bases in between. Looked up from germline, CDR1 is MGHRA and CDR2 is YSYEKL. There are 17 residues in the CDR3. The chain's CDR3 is CASSQELGSLSNSPLHF. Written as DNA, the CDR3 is TGCGCCAGCAGCCAAGAGTTAGGGAGCCTATCCAATTCACCCCTCCACTTT.

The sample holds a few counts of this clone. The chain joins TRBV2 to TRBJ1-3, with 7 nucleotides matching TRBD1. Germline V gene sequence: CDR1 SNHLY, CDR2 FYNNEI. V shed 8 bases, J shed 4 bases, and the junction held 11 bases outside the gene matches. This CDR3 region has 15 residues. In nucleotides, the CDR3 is TGTGCCAGCGGGCCCGGCACAGGGGTCGGAAACACCATATATTTT. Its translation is CASGPGTGVGNTIYF.

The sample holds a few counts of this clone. CDR3: CASSRGSQETQYF. The CDR3 DNA follows: TGTGCCAGCAGTCGGGGGTCCCAAGAGACCCAGTACTTC. The chain recombines TRBV2 with TRBJ2-5, with D possibly being TRBD2 (6 bases). This CDR3 spans 13 amino acids. Trimming shortened V by 5 bases and J by 1 base, and 8 bases separated the two germline ends. Germline-derived CDR1 and CDR2 are SNHLY and FYNNEI.

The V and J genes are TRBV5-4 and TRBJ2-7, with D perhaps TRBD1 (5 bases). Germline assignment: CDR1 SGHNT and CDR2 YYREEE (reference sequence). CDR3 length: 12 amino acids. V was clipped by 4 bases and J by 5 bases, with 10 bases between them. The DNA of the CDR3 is TGTGCCAGCAGCCAGACAGTCCACGAGCAGTACTTC. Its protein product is CASSQTVHEQYF.

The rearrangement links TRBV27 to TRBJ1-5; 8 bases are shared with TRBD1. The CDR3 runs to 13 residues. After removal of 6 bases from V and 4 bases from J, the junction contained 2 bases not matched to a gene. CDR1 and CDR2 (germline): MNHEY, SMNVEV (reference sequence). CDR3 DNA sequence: TGTGCCAGCAGGACAGGGGAAAATCAGCCCCAGCATTTT. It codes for CASRTGENQPQHF.

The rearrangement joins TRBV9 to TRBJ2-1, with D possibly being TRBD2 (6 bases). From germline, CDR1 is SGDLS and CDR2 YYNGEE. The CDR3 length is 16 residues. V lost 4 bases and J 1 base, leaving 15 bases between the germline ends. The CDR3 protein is CASSPTGADSYNEQFF. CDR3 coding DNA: TGTGCCAGCAGCCCCACGGGAGCGGATTCCTACAATGAGCAGTTCTTC.

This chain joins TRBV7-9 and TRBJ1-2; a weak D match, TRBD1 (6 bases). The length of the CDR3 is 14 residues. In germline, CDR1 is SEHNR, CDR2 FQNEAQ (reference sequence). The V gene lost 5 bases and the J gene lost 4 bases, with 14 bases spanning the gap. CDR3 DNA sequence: TGTGCCAGCAGCCGTACGGGGGGCTCCTATGGCTACACCTTC. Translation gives CASSRTGGSYGYTF.

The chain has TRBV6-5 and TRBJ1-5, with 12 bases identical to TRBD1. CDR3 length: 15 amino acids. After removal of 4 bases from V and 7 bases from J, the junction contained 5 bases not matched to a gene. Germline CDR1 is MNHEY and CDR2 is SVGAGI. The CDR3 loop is CASSSGTGGRQPQHF. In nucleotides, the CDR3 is TGTGCCAGCAGTTCCGGGACAGGGGGCAGGCAGCCCCAGCATTTT.